Presented here are 22 T cell receptor beta chains from one specimen sequenced in a study of T cells after yellow fever vaccination. MiXCR, applied by TCRdb to the 5' RACE reads, yields one record per CDR3 protein. The sample contains about 320,000 distinct CDR3 sequences, under 15% of which appear only once. This specimen was CD4+ T cells sorted from PBMCs, taken 15 days after the yellow fever booster vaccination. These receptors were taken from a man aged 18-30 years who received the YFV17D yellow fever vaccine.

This chain connects TRBV18 to TRBJ1-2, with 10 bases that match TRBD1. This CDR3 spans 15 amino acids. In germline, CDR1 is KGHSH, CDR2 LQKENI. The junction had 3 bases not matched to a gene; V was cut back by 3 bases and J by 2 bases. CDR3 protein: CASSPTGGENYGYTF. The CDR3 DNA reads as TGTGCCAGCTCACCGACAGGGGGCGAAAACTATGGCTACACCTTC.

The table lists this clonotype with a few counts. The chain carries TRBV10-3 and TRBJ2-2; the D is unclear. The CDR3 spans 12 residues. Per the germline V gene, CDR1 is ENHRY and CDR2 is SYGVKD. Trimming took 2 bases from V and 6 from J, leaving 4 bases between them. CDR3 sequence reads: CAISEAPGELFF. The CDR3 DNA reads TGTGCCATCAGTGAGGCCCCCGGGGAGCTGTTTTTT.

The rearrangement joins TRBV5-1 to TRBJ1-1, with 9 bases matching TRBD1. Germline CDR1 SGHRS, CDR2 YFSETQ. The J segment lost 0 bases and the V segment lost 0 bases, leaving 9 bases of the junction unmatched. The CDR3 extends over 18 amino acids. The CDR3 DNA sequence: TGCGCCAGCAGCTTGGTAGGCGCAGGACAGGGGCTGAACACTGAAGCTTTCTTT. It yields the protein CASSLVGAGQGLNTEAFF.

This clonotype has only a few counts. The rearrangement links TRBV2 to TRBJ2-5, with D possibly being TRBD2 (5 bases). Germline CDR1 is SNHLY and CDR2 is FYNNEI. V was shortened by 2 bases and J by 5 bases, with 15 bases between the two germline ends. The CDR3 consists of 15 residues. DNA of the CDR3: TGTGCCAGCAGTGAATCCCGCCCGGGATGGGAGACCCAGTACTTC. Protein product: CASSESRPGWETQYF.

The gene calls are TRBV20-1 and TRBJ2-3; 10 nucleotides agree with TRBD1. Trimming took 8 bases from V and 1 from J; bases not matched to a gene: 9. This CDR3 is 15 amino acids long. The germline gives CDR1 DFQATT, CDR2 SNEGSKA (reference sequence). Written as DNA, the CDR3 is TGCAGTTGGGGACGGACAGGGGGAGGCACAGATACGCAGTATTTT. It codes for CSWGRTGGGTDTQYF.

This clonotype appeared a single time. V usage is TRBV20-1 and J usage is TRBJ1-3; the D is unclear. The CDR3 spans 14 residues. Germline V gives CDR1 DFQATT, CDR2 SNEGSKA (reference sequence). Between the trimmed V and J ends, which lost 3 bases and 2 bases, there was a span of 11 bases. CDR3 protein: CSARRGAAGNTIYF. The DNA of the CDR3 is TGCAGTGCTAGGCGTGGAGCGGCTGGAAACACCATATATTTT.

In this sample, this clonotype turned up a few times. V gene TRBV6-2 or TRBV6-3 combines with J gene TRBJ2-1; 8 bases are shared with TRBD2. V trimming: 2 bases; J trimming: 0 bases; junction bases outside the gene matches: 6. The CDR3 length is 17 residues. CDR1 MNHEY and CDR2 SVGEGT come from the germline V gene. CDR3 loop: CASSYRYGGASYNEQFF. CDR3 sequence (DNA): TGTGCCAGCAGTTACCGTTACGGGGGGGCCTCCTACAATGAGCAGTTCTTC.

The chain uses TRBV20-1 and TRBJ2-3; 8 positions match TRBD2. Germline-derived CDR1 and CDR2 are DFQATT and SNEGSKA (reference sequence). The CDR3 length is 15 residues. V dropped 1 base and J dropped 1; count of bases not matched to a gene: 4. CDR3: CSARASRGGTDTQYF. The DNA of the CDR3 is TGCAGTGCTAGAGCTTCGCGGGGGGGCACAGATACGCAGTATTTT.

This clonotype was picked up a small number of times. The chain is built from TRBV11-1 and TRBJ2-7, with 9 bases identical to TRBD1. Germline trimming cut 5 bases from V and 3 bases from J; bases unmatched to any gene: 11. The V gene's germline CDR1 is SGHAT and CDR2 FQDESV (reference sequence). This CDR3 region has 16 residues. The CDR3 protein is CASSLGTGTGLYEQYF. In DNA form, the CDR3 reads TGTGCCAGCAGCCTGGGGACCGGGACAGGGCTCTACGAGCAGTACTTC.

This clonotype was observed a handful of times. The chain uses TRBV12-3 or TRBV12-4 and TRBJ2-3, with 10 bases matching TRBD2. The ends lost 5 bases at V and 3 bases at J; junction bases unmatched: 8. The length of the CDR3 is 16 residues. The CDR3, as DNA: TGTGCCAGCAGTACCAGGACTAGCGGAATAACAGATACGCAGTATTTT. This codes for CASSTRTSGITDTQYF.

This clonotype was seen ten or more times. The chain uses TRBV4-1 and TRBJ2-3; 8 nucleotides line up with TRBD1. V lost 0 bases to trimming and J lost 4 bases; unmatched junction nucleotides: 6. This CDR3 spans 16 amino acids. Germline CDR1 MGHRA, CDR2 YSYEKL. CDR3 nucleotide sequence: TGCGCCAGCAGCCAAGACCCCAGGGGGCTGTCAGATACGCAGTATTTT. This gives the protein CASSQDPRGLSDTQYF.

This chain links TRBV7-3 with TRBJ2-2; D might be TRBD2 (5 bases). V was shortened by 2 bases and J by 7 bases, with 11 bases between the two germline ends. Germline CDR1 reads SGHTA; CDR2 reads FQGTGA. The CDR3 totals 14 residues. This chain's CDR3 is CASSLSRGVGELFF. The CDR3 DNA sequence: TGTGCCAGCAGCTTATCACGGGGTGTCGGGGAGCTGTTTTTT.

The J gene is TRBJ1-2, the V gene TRBV12-3 or TRBV12-4; weak D call: TRBD1 (5 bases). The V and J ends lost 8 bases and 7 bases respectively, with 17 bases between them. The CDR3 runs to 13 residues. This CDR3 reads CASWLRAGGGYTF. As DNA, the CDR3 is TGTGCCAGCTGGCTCCGGGCCGGGGGTGGCTACACCTTC.

This clonotype was seen only a few times. The genes are TRBV5-5 and TRBJ1-3; D possibly corresponds to TRBD1 (6 bases). Germline CDR1 and CDR2: SGHKS and YYEKEE (reference sequence). V shed 2 bases and J shed 15 bases, with 15 bases lying between them. There are 12 residues in the CDR3. CDR3 region: CASSFVTGRRYF. The DNA for the CDR3 is TGTGCCAGCAGCTTTGTAACAGGGAGAAGATATTTT.

This clonotype was observed a few times. The chain has TRBV7-2 and TRBJ2-4; a weak D match, TRBD1 (5 bases). Trimming took off 1 base at V and 7 bases at J, with 14 bases between the two ends. CDR1 is SGHTA, CDR2 FQGNSA, per germline. The CDR3 length is 15 residues. This chain's CDR3 is CASSLVGQGLNIQYF. The CDR3 coding sequence is TGTGCCAGCAGCTTAGTTGGGCAGGGATTGAACATTCAGTACTTC.

The chain uses TRBV9 and TRBJ2-4; D perhaps matches TRBD1 (5 bases). With 2 bases removed from V and 6 bases from J, the gap between germline ends came to 12 bases. This CDR3 has 14 residues. The germline CDR1 and CDR2 sequences are SGDLS and YYNGEE. In nucleotides, the CDR3 is TGTGCCAGCAGCGTCTCGCCAGGGCTAAACATTCAGTACTTC. Amino acids: CASSVSPGLNIQYF.

The chain couples TRBV10-3 to TRBJ1-6, with D unresolved. Germline assignment: CDR1 ENHRY and CDR2 SYGVKD. The V end was cut by 0 bases, the J end by 10 bases, with 13 bases between. CDR3 length: 15 amino acids. The CDR3 nucleotides read TGTGCCATCAGTGAGTCGAGGGTCGGAAGATCACCCCTCCACTTT. It specifies CAISESRVGRSPLHF.

The chain combines TRBV28 with TRBJ1-2; D unresolved. Per the germline V gene, CDR1 is MDHEN and CDR2 is SYDVKM. The germline V and J ends were trimmed by 5 bases and 8 bases, with 15 bases remaining between them. This CDR3 contains 13 residues. The CDR3 DNA sequence: TGTGCCAGCAGTATCACCCCGCCTCGAGGCTACACCTTC. Translating it yields CASSITPPRGYTF.

There are a few counts of this clonotype. At one end, the junction sequence differs from germline, possibly due to a read error. The genes are TRBV4-1 and TRBJ2-2; D possibly matches TRBD1 or TRBD2 (5 bases each). The V gene's germline CDR1 is MGHRA and CDR2 YSYEKL. This CDR3 has 11 residues. CDR3 loop: CASSQEGVLFF. DNA for the CDR3: TGCGCCAGCAGCCAAGAGGGGGTGCTGTTTTTT.

This clonotype was counted between two and nine times. The genes are TRBV5-6 and TRBJ2-2; D is possibly TRBD1 (5 bases). The germline V gene encodes CDR1 SGHDT and CDR2 YYEEEE. Between the trimmed V and J ends, which lost 0 bases and 7 bases, there was a span of 13 bases. The CDR3 extends over 15 amino acids. CDR3: CASSLVGLRDGELFF. The CDR3 DNA sequence: TGTGCCAGCAGCTTGGTGGGGCTGAGAGACGGGGAGCTGTTTTTT.

The sample holds many counts of this clonotype. The CDR3 nucleotides are TGTGCCAGCAGCGATCGCACTAGCGGGGGGAATACGCAGTATTTT. As protein: CASSDRTSGGNTQYF. The chain recombines TRBV7-8 with TRBJ2-3; TRBD2 aligns across 12 bases. From germline, CDR1 is SGHVS and CDR2 FQNEAQ. With 5 bases clipped from V and 7 bases from J, the junction kept 7 bases outside the gene matches. The CDR3 spans 15 residues.

This clonotype came up a few times. V gene TRBV28 combines with J gene TRBJ2-7, with D possibly being TRBD1 (6 bases). Per the germline V gene, CDR1 is MDHEN and CDR2 is SYDVKM. There are 12 residues in the CDR3. CDR3 coding DNA: TGTGCCAGCAGTTTCGGGCAGGGGCCTGTGGCTGTC. It translates to CASSFGQGPVAV.